This TCR beta chain was recorded in a study of CD8 T cells in Susac syndrome. Sequencing of TCR beta was carried out in blood CD8+ and CD4+ T cells. Germline assignment: CDR1 SQVTM and CDR2 ANQGSEA. CDR3 length equals 13 residues. V trimming: 0 bases; J trimming: 7 bases; junction bases outside the gene matches: 3. Reverse transcription of 0.5 to 1 ug RNA was performed with random hexamers. TCRdb itself ran the immunoSEQ multiplex PCR reads through MiXCR, one entry per CDR3 protein. The table has under 200,000 distinct CDR3 sequences, around 95% seen once. Sequencing was done on a sample of CD4+ T cells from PBMCs. The sequence was obtained from a human donor with Susac syndrome. This sequence joins TRBV29-1 and TRBJ1-2; 9 bases are a match to TRBD1. The CDR3 sequence: CSVEEQGAGGYTF. CDR3 coding DNA: TGCAGCGTTGAAGAACAGGGGGCGGGTGGCTACACCTTC. The full variable domain, in which reference TRBV29-1 and TRBJ1-2 provide the parts outside the CDR3, is SAVISQKPSRDICQRGTSLTIQCQVDSQVTMMFWYRQQPGQSLTLIATANQGSEATYESGFVIDKFPISRPNLTFSTLTVSNMSPEDSSIYLCSVEEQGAGGYTFGSGTRLTVV.